Each of the 13 T cell receptor beta chains below was sequenced from the same sample in a study of shared clonotypes between healthy human individuals (dated by TCRdb to the early 2020s). To prepare the library, the immunoSEQ multiplex PCR assay was applied. The table comes from immuneACCESS by way of TCRdb, which keeps in-frame sequences with V and J called. Part of the clones is missing from these tables; in studies checked, under half for an unresolved V gene and the rest for unknown reasons. Across this sample there are about 2.5 million clones, with 92% seen only once. The top ten hold 0.3% to 0.4% of the sample. Material for sequencing was naive CD4+ T cells from PBMCs. The cell subset or site label of this sample denotes: CD45RA+ positively selected. These TCRs come from a man between 18 and 35 years old in good health. Some clones in this sample may be carry-over from other donors' samples.

The rearrangement joins TRBV4-1 to TRBJ2-1; no clear D. Germline V gene sequence: CDR1 MGHRA, CDR2 YSYEKL. V lost 3 bases, J lost 7 bases, and 16 bases lay in between. CDR3 length equals 15 residues. The CDR3 DNA follows: TGCGCCAGCAGCCATCCCGGACCAGAAAGTAATGAGCAGTTCTTC. Translating gives CASSHPGPESNEQFF.

This chain uses TRBV6-5 with TRBJ2-2; no firm D call. This CDR3 contains 16 residues. The germline CDR1 and CDR2 sequences are MNHEY and SVGAGI. V was shortened by 0 bases and J by 6 bases, with 14 bases between the two germline ends. The CDR3, as DNA: TGTGCCAGCAGTTACTCGAAGCACTCTGGGGCCGGGGAGCTGTTTTTT. As protein: CASSYSKHSGAGELFF.

In the case of this clone: Other DNA sequences in this specimen translate into the identical CDR3. The chain combines TRBV2 with TRBJ1-4; maybe TRBD1 (5 bases). Germline V lookup: CDR1 SNHLY, CDR2 FYNNEI. This CDR3 has 15 amino acids. The V and J ends lost 8 bases and 3 bases respectively, with 16 bases between them. CDR3 protein: CASSLQGASNEKLFF. As DNA, the CDR3 is TGTGCCAGCTCCCTTCAAGGGGCGTCTAATGAAAAACTGTTTTTT.

This clone showed up just once. The rearrangement links TRBV27 to TRBJ2-6, with D perhaps matching TRBD1 (7 bases). The V end lost 4 bases, the J end lost 2 bases, and 12 bases lay between the germline ends. Per the germline V gene, CDR1 is MNHEY and CDR2 is SMNVEV (reference sequence). The CDR3 is made up of 16 amino acids. DNA of the CDR3: TGTGCCAGCAGTTCTCCCAGGGGGGCTGGGGCCAACGTCCTGACTTTC. It yields the protein CASSSPRGAGANVLTF. The variable domain in full, with the rest retrieved from reference TRBV27 and TRBJ2-6, is EAQVTQNPRYLITVTGKKLTVTCSQNMNHEYMSWYRQDPGLGLRQIYYSMNVEVTDKGDVPEGYKVSRKEKRNFPLILESPSPNQTSLYFCASSSPRGAGANVLTFGAGSRLTVL.

V gene TRBV7-7 combines with J gene TRBJ2-2; D may correspond to TRBD1 or TRBD2 (6 bases each). Germline CDR1 SSHAT, CDR2 FNYEAQ (reference sequence). V was shortened by 4 bases and J by 6 bases, with 12 bases between the two germline ends. The CDR3 sequence is 14 residues long. The CDR3 spells CASSSGAGAGELFF. The CDR3 DNA reads as TGTGCCAGCAGCTCGGGGGCAGGGGCCGGGGAGCTGTTTTTT. The full variable domain, with the rest looked up from reference TRBV7-7 and TRBJ2-2, is GAGVSQSPRYKVTKRGQDVTLRCDPISSHATLYWYQQALGQGPEFLTYFNYEAQPDKSGLPSDRFSAERPEGSISTLTIQRTEQRDSAMYRCASSSGAGAGELFFGEGSRLTVL.

The V gene is TRBV29-1, the J gene TRBJ1-1, with a possible D match to TRBD1 (5 bases). The CDR3 totals 13 residues. Germline V lookup: CDR1 SQVTM, CDR2 ANQGSEA. V lost 2 bases and J 8 bases, leaving 15 bases between the germline ends. CDR3 protein: CSVENWGDPEAFF. Written as DNA, the CDR3 is TGCAGCGTTGAAAATTGGGGGGACCCGGAAGCTTTCTTT.

V is TRBV7-2 and J is TRBJ1-1; D is possibly TRBD1 (6 bases). The CDR3 runs to 15 residues. V lost 4 bases to trimming and J lost 5 bases, with 17 bases between them. Looked up from germline, CDR1 is SGHTA and CDR2 is FQGNSA. The CDR3 DNA is TGTGCCAGCAGCTCCGATTCAGGGCAGGGGACTGAAGCTTTCTTT. Translating gives CASSSDSGQGTEAFF. Full variable domain (rest looked up from reference TRBV7-2 and TRBJ1-1): GAGVSQSPSNKVTEKGKDVELRCDPISGHTALYWYRQSLGQGLEFLIYFQGNSAPDKSGLPSDRFSAERTGGSVSTLTIQRTQQEDSAVYLCASSSDSGQGTEAFFGQGTRLTVV.

The J gene is TRBJ2-5, the V gene TRBV19; 7 positions agree with TRBD2. Germline V gene sequence: CDR1 LNHDA, CDR2 SQIVND (reference sequence). After removal of 6 bases from V and 3 bases from J, the junction contained 7 bases not matched to a gene. The CDR3 totals 14 residues. CDR3 coding DNA: TGTGCCAGTAGGGAGGGCGGGAGAGAAGAGACCCAGTACTTC. It translates to CASREGGREETQYF.

This clone appeared a single time. This sequence joins TRBV5-4 and TRBJ1-2; no definite D call. The V end was cut by 0 bases, the J end by 3 bases, with 15 bases between. CDR3 size: 16 residues. CDR1 and CDR2 (germline): SGHNT, YYREEE (reference sequence). The CDR3 loop reads CASSLDVPRGYYGYTF. For the CDR3, the DNA is TGTGCCAGCAGCTTGGACGTCCCCCGAGGGTACTATGGCTACACCTTC.

The V and J genes are TRBV7-9 and TRBJ2-7; D is perhaps TRBD1 (6 bases). This CDR3 is built from 14 residues. V shed 0 bases and J shed 1 base, with 7 bases lying between them. Germline CDR1 SEHNR, CDR2 FQNEAQ (reference sequence). The CDR3 region has the DNA TGTGCCAGCAGCTTAGCGGACAGATCCTACGAGCAGTACTTC. Its protein product is CASSLADRSYEQYF. Drawing the rest from reference TRBV7-9 and TRBJ2-7, the complete variable domain is DTGVSQNPRHKITKRGQNVTFRCDPISEHNRLYWYRQTLGQGPEFLTYFQNEAQLEKSRLLSDRFSAERPKGSFSTLEIQRTEQGDSAMYLCASSLADRSYEQYFGPGTRLTVT.

The chain employs TRBV18 and TRBJ2-1; no clear D gene. Trimming pared 1 base from V and 5 bases from J, leaving 9 bases between. This CDR3 has 14 amino acids. The V gene's germline CDR1 is KGHSH and CDR2 LQKENI. The CDR3 nucleotides are TGTGCCAGCTCACCACAATCTGGAGACAATGAGCAGTTCTTC. Translation gives CASSPQSGDNEQFF. Together with reference TRBV18 and TRBJ2-1, the CDR3 gives the full variable domain: NAGVMQNPRHLVRRRGQEARLRCSPMKGHSHVYWYRQLPEEGLKFMVYLQKENIIDESGMPKERFSAEFPKEGPSILRIQQVVRGDSAAYFCASSPQSGDNEQFFGPGTRLTVL.

This sequence joins TRBV7-3 and TRBJ1-1, with 12 bases matching TRBD1. There are 17 residues in the CDR3. Trimming took 5 bases from V and 3 from J; bases not matched to a gene: 10. Germline V CDR1 and CDR2: SGHTA, FQGTGA. CDR3 region: CASSPWDRGLRHTEAFF. The CDR3 nucleotides read TGTGCCAGCAGCCCATGGGACAGGGGGCTTCGGCACACTGAAGCTTTCTTT.

J is TRBJ1-1 and V is TRBV19, with D unclear. V gave up 2 bases and J gave up 1 base, with 14 bases separating them. The CDR3 runs to 16 residues. Germline CDR1 LNHDA, CDR2 SQIVND (reference sequence). The CDR3, as DNA: TGTGCCAGTAGTATACCCCATGGCAGATCGAACACTGAAGCTTTCTTT. Amino acids: CASSIPHGRSNTEAFF.